Below, 32 T cell receptor beta chains from the same sample are listed, as sequenced in a study of T cell responses to AZD1222 COVID-19 vaccine. This table comes from immunoSEQ multiplex PCR, and its TCRdb copy is limited to in-frame clones, with some not included. The sample includes about 90,000 clones, 90% to 95% of them seen just once. This specimen consisted of peripheral blood, obtained on day 0 of MenACWY control vaccination. Receptors originate from an adult in good health.

The chain is built from TRBV24-1 and TRBJ2-1; a weak D match, TRBD2 (6 bases). V was trimmed by 4 bases and J by 2 bases, leaving 17 bases between them. The length of the CDR3 is 17 residues. The V gene's germline CDR1 is KGHDR and CDR2 SFDVKD. The CDR3 coding sequence is TGTGCCACCAGTGACCCCGGGACTCCCCAGGCCTACAATGAGCAGTTCTTC. This encodes CATSDPGTPQAYNEQFF.

The rearrangement uses TRBV5-1 and TRBJ2-4; unclear D gene. The CDR3 covers 13 residues. Looked up from germline, CDR1 is SGHRS and CDR2 is YFSETQ. V was cut by 0 bases and J by 7 bases, with 8 bases left in between. CDR3 protein: CASSLASENIQYF. The CDR3 DNA is TGCGCCAGCAGCTTGGCCAGTGAGAACATTCAGTACTTC.

The chain is built from TRBV7-8 and TRBJ1-2; D call uncertain. Germline CDR1 is SGHVS and CDR2 is FQNEAQ. The CDR3 runs to 14 residues. V lost 2 bases to trimming and J lost 3 bases, with 10 bases between them. In DNA form, the CDR3 reads TGTGCCAGCAGCTTACCCGACGGCTACTATGGCTACACCTTC. This gives the protein CASSLPDGYYGYTF.

The count of this clone is one. The chain combines TRBV6-2 or TRBV6-3 with TRBJ1-3; D is ambiguous. Trimming shortened V by 5 bases and J by 0 bases, and 11 bases separated the two germline ends. CDR1 is MNHEY and CDR2 is SVGEGT in the germline V gene. This CDR3 has 15 residues. CDR3 nucleotide sequence: TGTGCCAGCAGTGGGGTCAGATTCTCTGGAAACACCATATATTTT. Protein product: CASSGVRFSGNTIYF.

J is TRBJ1-1 and V is TRBV7-2; possible D gene TRBD1, 5 bases. CDR3 length equals 14 residues. The germline V and J ends were trimmed by 8 bases and 4 bases, with 17 bases remaining between them. Per germline, CDR1 SGHTA and CDR2 FQGNSA. As DNA, the CDR3 is TGTGCCAGCGGTATCTCTGGGGGGAGCACTGAAGCTTTCTTT. The encoded protein is CASGISGGSTEAFF. Full variable domain (remainder filled in from reference TRBV7-2 and TRBJ1-1): GAGVSQSPSNKVTEKGKDVELRCDPISGHTALYWYRQSLGQGLEFLIYFQGNSAPDKSGLPSDRFSAERTGGSVSTLTIQRTQQEDSAVYLCASGISGGSTEAFFGQGTRLTVV.

In this sample, this clone turned up a few times. CDR3 sequence (DNA): TGTGCCAGCAGCCCCGGAGGGGGTTGGGAAAAACTGTTTTTT. The encoded protein is CASSPGGGWEKLFF. V gene TRBV7-9 combines with J gene TRBJ1-4, with D possibly being TRBD1 (6 bases). Germline V lookup: CDR1 SEHNR, CDR2 FQNEAQ (reference sequence). V lost 5 bases and J lost 8, with 15 bases in between. CDR3 size: 14 residues.

As for this clone: At one of its ends the junction is not consistent with the germline gene, which may arise from a read error. V gene TRBV7-7 combines with J gene TRBJ2-5, with D perhaps matching TRBD2 (5 bases). Per germline, CDR1 SSHAT and CDR2 FNYEAQ (reference sequence). This CDR3 is 13 amino acids long. The CDR3 is CASTSGVQETQYF. The CDR3 coding sequence is TGTGCTAGCACCTCCGGGGTCCAAGAGACCCAGTACTTC.

The chain is built from TRBV14 and TRBJ1-5; 7 bases match TRBD1. This CDR3 has 13 residues. Germline CDR1 and CDR2: SGHDN and FVKESK. J was trimmed by 6 bases and V by 9 bases; bases with no gene match: 8. CDR3 in DNA: TGTGCCAGTCAAGGGGGCGCGGGTCAGCCCCAGCATTTT. Translation: CASQGGAGQPQHF.

CDR3 sequence reads: CASSQVHYEQYF. The CDR3 coding sequence is TGTGCCAGCAGCCAGGTCCACTACGAGCAGTACTTC. J is TRBJ2-7 and V is TRBV3-1 (or the pseudogene TRBV3-2); no reliable D call. This CDR3 is 12 amino acids long. Germline V gene sequence: CDR1 LGHDT, CDR2 YNNKEL (reference sequence). Trimming cost V 3 bases and J 3 bases, with 6 bases left between them.

This chain links TRBV10-2 with TRBJ1-5; D may be TRBD1 (6 bases). The CDR3 runs 14 residues. Germline CDR1 WSHSY, CDR2 SAAADI. Trimming pared 4 bases from V and 7 bases from J, leaving 14 bases between. CDR3 DNA sequence: TGCGCCAGCAGTGCCGGGACAACTAGCCAGCCCCAGCATTTT. Translation gives CASSAGTTSQPQHF.

This clone appeared a single time. V usage is TRBV5-1 and J usage is TRBJ1-3; 8 bases fit TRBD1. V was clipped by 3 bases and J by 0 bases; unmatched bases: 5. The V gene's germline CDR1 is SGHRS and CDR2 YFSETQ. This CDR3 is 16 amino acids long. The CDR3 reads CASSSRTGTSGNTIYF. CDR3 DNA sequence: TGCGCCAGCAGCTCCCGGACAGGGACCTCTGGAAACACCATATATTTT.

The chain joins TRBV12-3 or TRBV12-4 to TRBJ2-7; 10 bases fit TRBD1. J gave up 7 bases and V 5 bases, and 5 bases lay outside the gene matches. The CDR3 has 13 residues. The CDR3, as DNA: TGTGCCAGCAGTGACAGGGGGCAGCAAGAGCAGTACTTC. Protein sequence: CASSDRGQQEQYF.

The chain has TRBV23-1 and TRBJ1-1; D is unresolved. TRBV23-1 is an open reading frame whose function is uncertain. Trimming cost V 4 bases and J 4 bases, with 13 bases left between them. This CDR3 is built from 14 residues. Here the CDR3 reads CASSLNSCRTEAFF. The CDR3 DNA reads as TGCGCCAGCAGTCTAAACAGTTGTCGCACTGAAGCTTTCTTT.

The chain links TRBV19 to TRBJ1-4, with TRBD1 identical over 7 bases. Looked up from germline, CDR1 is LNHDA and CDR2 is SQIVND (reference sequence). Losses at the gene ends were 5 bases for V and 5 bases for J; bases not matched to a gene: 8. CDR3 length: 15 residues. DNA of the CDR3: TGTGCCAGTAGTCTTGGACAGGATTCCAATGAAAAACTGTTTTTT. It yields the protein CASSLGQDSNEKLFF.

The V call is TRBV6-6, the J call TRBJ1-5; 7 bases fit TRBD1. The germline CDR1 and CDR2 sequences are MNHNY and SVGAGI (reference sequence). CDR3 length equals 15 residues. V lost 7 bases to trimming and J lost 11 bases; unmatched junction nucleotides: 17. The CDR3 loop is CASTPEGYGGTAQHF. CDR3 nucleotides: TGTGCCAGCACCCCCGAGGGTTATGGGGGGACAGCCCAGCATTTT.

The chain has TRBV28 and TRBJ1-1, with a tentative D call TRBD1 (6 bases). Germline V gene lookup returns CDR1 MDHEN and CDR2 SYDVKM. The V gene lost 5 bases and the J gene lost 9 bases, with 22 bases spanning the gap. The CDR3 has 15 residues. For the CDR3, the DNA is TGTGCCAGCAGTGTTACCGGGACACCAAGTAGGAAAGCTTTCTTT. It is translated as CASSVTGTPSRKAFF. The variable domain in full, completed from reference TRBV28 and TRBJ1-1, reads DVKVTQSSRYLVKRTGEKVFLECVQDMDHENMFWYRQDPGLGLRLIYFSYDVKMKEKGDIPEGYSVSREKKERFSLILESASTNQTSMYLCASSVTGTPSRKAFFGQGTRLTVV.

The chain recombines TRBV7-2 with TRBJ1-3; D is possibly TRBD1 (6 bases). CDR1 is SGHTA and CDR2 is FQGNSA in the germline V gene. V lost 4 bases to trimming and J lost 1 base, with 11 bases between them. The CDR3 sequence is 15 residues long. The CDR3 sequence is CASSSQTGSGNTIYF. The CDR3 DNA reads TGTGCCAGCAGCTCACAGACAGGATCTGGAAACACCATATATTTT.

This rearrangement joins TRBV19 to TRBJ1-2; no clear D gene. V shed 6 bases and J shed 0 bases, with 14 bases lying between them. The CDR3 covers 15 residues. The germline CDR1 and CDR2 sequences are LNHDA and SQIVND (reference sequence). This chain's CDR3 is CASSLGVGTNYGYTF. The CDR3 nucleotides are TGTGCCAGTAGCCTCGGAGTAGGGACTAACTATGGCTACACCTTC.

V and J are TRBV19 and TRBJ2-7; D is unresolved. Trimming cost V 3 bases and J 0 bases, with 12 bases left between them. The CDR3 has 15 amino acids. The V gene's germline CDR1 is LNHDA and CDR2 SQIVND (reference sequence). The chain's CDR3 is CASSIRQANSYEQYF. CDR3 nucleotides: TGTGCCAGTAGTATTAGGCAGGCCAACTCCTACGAGCAGTACTTC.

This chain links TRBV10-3 with TRBJ1-3; TRBD1 matches at 7 bases. Germline V lookup: CDR1 ENHRY, CDR2 SYGVKD. The CDR3 length is 16 residues. Losses at the gene ends were 4 bases for V and 0 bases for J; bases not matched to a gene: 6. The CDR3 region is CAISGGQYSSGNTIYF. CDR3 in DNA: TGTGCCATCAGTGGGGGACAGTATAGCTCTGGAAACACCATATATTTT.

The chain is built from TRBV5-1 and TRBJ2-1; D ambiguous. The V end lost 6 bases, the J end lost 0 bases, and 7 bases lay between the germline ends. Germline CDR1 SGHRS, CDR2 YFSETQ. The CDR3 is made up of 13 amino acids. The CDR3 sequence is CASNPSSYNEQFF. The CDR3, as DNA: TGCGCCAGCAATCCTAGCTCCTACAATGAGCAGTTCTTC.

The CDR3 DNA is TGTGCCAGCAGCTTCGGGACAGAGAATCAGCCCCAGCATTTT. Translated: CASSFGTENQPQHF. The genes are TRBV3-1 (or the pseudogene TRBV3-2) and TRBJ1-5, with 7 nucleotides matching TRBD1. CDR1 is LGHDT, CDR2 YNNKEL, per germline (reference sequence). This CDR3 is 14 amino acids long. V shed 5 bases and J 4 bases; nucleotides not matched to a gene: 5.

This rearrangement joins TRBV2 to TRBJ2-1; D is unresolved. V shed 2 bases and J shed 10 bases, with 9 bases lying between them. The CDR3 loop spans 12 amino acids. CDR1 SNHLY and CDR2 FYNNEI come from the germline V gene. Here the CDR3 reads CASSELLVEQFF. CDR3 sequence (DNA): TGTGCCAGCAGTGAATTACTTGTAGAGCAGTTCTTC.

The rearrangement joins TRBV7-2 to TRBJ2-1; TRBD2 matches at 11 bases. Germline trimming cut 1 base from V and 8 bases from J; bases unmatched to any gene: 4. The V gene's germline CDR1 is SGHTA and CDR2 FQGNSA. The CDR3 length is 15 residues. This CDR3 is CASSLDLAGGYEQFF. CDR3 in DNA: TGTGCCAGCAGCTTAGATCTAGCGGGAGGCTATGAGCAGTTCTTC.

CDR3 loop: CASRNAPGQPQHF. The CDR3 DNA reads TGTGCCAGCAGAAACGCTCCGGGTCAGCCCCAGCATTTT. The rearrangement joins TRBV7-2 to TRBJ1-5; D unclear. This CDR3 has 13 amino acids. Trimming took 6 bases from V and 6 from J, leaving 12 bases between them. Germline CDR1 reads SGHTA; CDR2 reads FQGNSA.

The V gene is TRBV10-3, the J gene TRBJ2-6; D is unclear. Trimming stripped 8 bases from V and 1 base from J, with 9 bases between. The V gene's germline CDR1 is ENHRY and CDR2 SYGVKD. The CDR3 loop spans 14 amino acids. CDR3 residues: CAIQPGSGANVLTF. CDR3 DNA sequence: TGTGCCATCCAGCCAGGATCTGGGGCCAACGTCCTGACTTTC.

This clone was picked up one time. The CDR3 DNA follows: TGTGCCAGCAGTGCCCACTATGGCCTCTCCTACAATGAGCAGTTCTTC. This sequence encodes CASSAHYGLSYNEQFF. J is TRBJ2-1 and V is TRBV25-1, with D unresolved. V was pared by 4 bases and J by 0 bases, with 13 bases between. Germline CDR1 is MGHDK and CDR2 is SYGVNS. The CDR3 is made up of 16 amino acids. The variable domain in full, completed from reference TRBV25-1 and TRBJ2-1, reads EADIYQTPRYLVIGTGKKITLECSQTMGHDKMYWYQQDPGMELHLIHYSYGVNSTEKGDLSSESTVSRIRTEHFPLTLESARPSHTSQYLCASSAHYGLSYNEQFFGPGTRLTVL.

The chain carries TRBV5-1 and TRBJ1-6; unclear D gene. The CDR3 sequence is 12 residues long. Germline V CDR1 and CDR2: SGHRS, YFSETQ. Trimming pared 2 bases from V and 7 bases from J, leaving 4 bases between. CDR3 residues: CASSFDNSPLHF. CDR3 coding DNA: TGCGCCAGCAGCTTTGACAATTCACCCCTCCACTTT.

The chain employs TRBV28 and TRBJ1-3; no clear D gene. CDR1 is MDHEN and CDR2 is SYDVKM in the germline V gene. V lost 3 bases and J lost 4, with 16 bases in between. The CDR3 sequence is 16 residues long. The CDR3 DNA reads as TGTGCCAGCAGTTTTCAAGGCTTACCGGGGGGAAACACCATATATTTT. Its protein is CASSFQGLPGGNTIYF.

The CDR3 sequence: CASSPHRGGANVLTF. The CDR3 coding sequence is TGTGCCAGCAGCCCGCACAGGGGTGGGGCCAACGTCCTGACTTTC. The V call is TRBV4-2, the J call TRBJ2-6, with 7 bases lining up with TRBD1. The J segment lost 3 bases and the V segment lost 4 bases, leaving 3 bases of the junction unmatched. Germline lookup yields CDR1 LGHNA and CDR2 YNFKEQ. This CDR3 is built from 15 residues.

This chain connects TRBV6-5 to TRBJ2-3; 10 nucleotides agree with TRBD1. In germline, CDR1 is MNHEY, CDR2 SVGAGI. The CDR3 consists of 15 residues. The trim removed 5 bases at V and 2 bases at J, leaving 4 bases unmatched. This CDR3 is CASSPDRGLTDTQYF. The CDR3, as DNA: TGTGCCAGCAGTCCCGACAGGGGGCTCACAGATACGCAGTATTTT.

The chain couples TRBV27 to TRBJ2-2; 7 bases fit TRBD1. CDR1 and CDR2 from the germline V gene are MNHEY and SMNVEV (reference sequence). The CDR3 is 17 residues long. V dropped 3 bases and J dropped 0; count of bases not matched to a gene: 7. CDR3 sequence (DNA): TGTGCCAGCAGTTTGATAGGGGGCCCGGCGAACACCGGGGAGCTGTTTTTT. It yields the protein CASSLIGGPANTGELFF.